Reported below is one T cell receptor (beta chain). The V end lost 0 bases, the J end lost 1 base, and 6 bases lay between the germline ends. Germline CDR1 and CDR2: SGHDN and FVKESK. The CDR3 runs to 14 residues. Some clones are missing from TCRdb's copy, which holds only in-frame ones; the method was immunoSEQ multiplex PCR. Of tens of thousands of clones listed, around 92% were seen once; the top ten hold about 2.8%. This specimen comes from a study of T cell responses to AZD1222 COVID-19 vaccine. This specimen was peripheral blood, taken on day 0 of MenACWY control vaccination. This receptor was taken from an adult in good health. The rearrangement joins TRBV14 to TRBJ1-1; D unresolved. The DNA for the CDR3 is TGTGCCAGCAGCCAAGACGGACGGAACACTGAAGCTTTCTTT. Protein sequence: CASSQDGRNTEAFF.